The clone carrying this T cell receptor beta chain came up many times. The sample belongs to a study of T-cell memory formation after mild COVID-19. Trimming removed 0 bases from V and 4 bases from J; junction bases left unmatched: 14. CDR1 DFQATT and CDR2 SNEGSKA come from the germline V gene (reference sequence). This CDR3 comprises 18 residues. TCRdb re-called the 5' RACE reads with MiXCR, one entry per CDR3 protein. The sample has about 14,000 distinct CDR3 sequences, 15% to 20% seen once; the top ten hold over 45%. Sequences were obtained from PBMCs or a T cell subset sorted from them (not recorded which). The chain couples TRBV20-1 to TRBJ1-5, with 8 bases fitting TRBD1. The clonotype was recovered from an adult woman who had mild COVID-19 (a few samples of this study predate the infection). Cell type and time point are not known. The CDR3 region has the DNA TGCAGTGCTAGAGATTTCAAGACAGGGGTCGGAAAGAATCAGCCCCAGCATTTT. Its translation: CSARDFKTGVGKNQPQHF.